This TCR beta chain was retrieved from a study of beta chain features in type 1 diabetes. Study-level points and caveats: PCR might show a preference for shorter templates, equally across patients and controls. When Type 1 diabetes patients were examined, their TCRB CDR3s proved moderately but significantly shorter in all four CD4+ subsets.

The length of the CDR3 is 16 residues. Trimming took 6 bases from V and 7 from J, leaving 24 bases between them. CDR1 LNHDA and CDR2 SQIVND come from the germline V gene (reference sequence). Each donor gave one heparinised blood draw averaging around 120 mL. Over 95% purity was reached by all sorted populations. A note on this clone: The antigen is not known.

cDNA synthesis used the whole RNA isolate, giving expressed TCRB sequences. Here immunoSEQ multiplex PCR was the method, and the copy in TCRdb shows in-frame clones only, minus some. Of 160,000 or so clones listed, around 8.6% are singletons. Input material: central memory CD4+ T cells from blood. This receptor was identified in a woman aged 18-35 years with type 1 diabetes. This chain uses TRBV19 with TRBJ1-2; D possibly corresponds to TRBD1 (6 bases). The CDR3 region is CASSTTRGAGALGYTF. CDR3 nucleotides: TGTGCCAGTAGCACCACTAGAGGAGCGGGGGCGCTTGGCTACACCTTC.